This T cell receptor (beta chain) was profiled in a study of T-cell reconstitution after alpha-beta-depleted transplantation in children. This clonotype was counted only a few times. Unique molecular identifiers were used in preparing the TCRbeta library. TCRdb reprocessed the PCR reads with MiXCR, giving one entry per CDR3 protein. The table shows around 670,000 distinct CDR3 sequences, with around 14% occurring only once. V lost 3 bases to trimming and J lost 4 bases; unmatched junction nucleotides: 10. CDR1 SGHRS and CDR2 YFSETQ come from the germline V gene. The CDR3 spans 16 residues. The specimen was PBMCs, collected before TCRalphabeta/CD19-depleted stem cell transplant. V is TRBV5-1 and J is TRBJ2-7; 10 nucleotides agree with TRBD1. The origin of this receptor is a girl aged 2-10 years with congenital amegakaryocytic thrombocytopenia, due to receive a stem cell transplant. CDR3 DNA sequence: TGCGCCAGCAGCTCACTCCAGGGACAGGGGTCTTACGAGCAGTACTTC. Its protein product is CASSSLQGQGSYEQYF.